These T cell receptor beta chains were read from a single sample in a study of identifying expanded T cells in peripheral blood. The protocol was immunoSEQ multiplex PCR, while the TCRdb copy is restricted to in-frame clones and leaves out a portion. This table holds about 94,000 clones, over 75% found once. Sequenced material: blood. The receptors were sampled from a person between 18 and 69 years old in good health. Each CDR3 is given with its conserved first and last residue. The order of the fields is J gene, V gene, clone size, D gene, CDR3 DNA, CDR3 protein. The D gene is left open where the match is weak. Size tells how often a clone was seen (once, few, many) or the class of an expanded clone, and some rows leave it out.

j_call: TRBJ2-7
v_call: TRBV5-4
clone_size: NA
d_call: NA
cdr3_nt: TGTGCCAGCAGCCCGAAAGACGGGTCCTTTACCTACGAGCAGTACTTC
cdr3_aa: CASSPKDGSFTYEQYF

j_call: TRBJ2-7
v_call: TRBV6-6
clone_size: NA
d_call: NA
cdr3_nt: TGTGCCAGCAGGGGTCTAGCCGGGGACGAGCAGTACTTC
cdr3_aa: CASRGLAGDEQYF

j_call: TRBJ2-7
v_call: TRBV11-2
clone_size: NA
d_call: TRBD2
cdr3_nt: TGTGCCAGCAGCTTATCTTGGGGACTAGCGGCGTACGAGCAGTACTTC
cdr3_aa: CASSLSWGLAAYEQYF

j_call: TRBJ1-3
v_call: TRBV7-2
clone_size: NA
d_call: NA
cdr3_nt: TGTGCCAGCAGCTTAGCCCCAGGGGCCTCTGGAAACACCATATATTTT
cdr3_aa: CASSLAPGASGNTIYF

j_call: TRBJ2-5
v_call: TRBV19
clone_size: NA
d_call: NA
cdr3_nt: TGTGCCAGTACGGGAGAGGGGGGAGAGACCCAGTACTTC
cdr3_aa: CASTGEGGETQYF

j_call: TRBJ2-2
v_call: TRBV6-1
clone_size: once
d_call: TRBD1
cdr3_nt: TGTGCCAGCAGTGCTACAGGGGCCCAAGAGGGCACCGGGGAGCTGTTTTTT
cdr3_aa: CASSATGAQEGTGELFF

j_call: TRBJ1-1
v_call: TRBV5-5
clone_size: NA
d_call: TRBD1
cdr3_nt: TGTGCCAGCAGCTACGACAGGGGGACGGGGACTGAAGCTTTCTTT
cdr3_aa: CASSYDRGTGTEAFF

j_call: TRBJ1-2
v_call: TRBV4-2
clone_size: NA
d_call: NA
cdr3_nt: TGTGCCAGCAGCCAAGTACCAGGACGGGGGGACTATGGCTACACCTTC
cdr3_aa: CASSQVPGRGDYGYTF

j_call: TRBJ2-1
v_call: TRBV30
clone_size: NA
d_call: NA
cdr3_nt: TGTGCCTGGAGTGTTTCGGGTGGTAGTGAGCAGTTCTTC
cdr3_aa: CAWSVSGGSEQFF

j_call: TRBJ1-6
v_call: TRBV6-1
clone_size: NA
d_call: TRBD1
cdr3_nt: TGTGCCAGCAGTGAAGGGACAGGGGGAAACTCCTATAATTCACCCCTCCACTTT
cdr3_aa: CASSEGTGGNSYNSPLHF

j_call: TRBJ1-1
v_call: TRBV30
clone_size: NA
d_call: NA
cdr3_nt: TGTGCCTGGGAGTTCGGGGTTGAAGCTTTCTTT
cdr3_aa: CAWEFGVEAFF

j_call: TRBJ1-2
v_call: TRBV9
clone_size: NA
d_call: NA
cdr3_nt: TGTGCCAGCAGCGCACGGGGAGGGGGTCTCTATGGCTACACCTTC
cdr3_aa: CASSARGGGLYGYTF

j_call: TRBJ2-3
v_call: TRBV4-2
clone_size: NA
d_call: TRBD2
cdr3_nt: TGTGCCAGCAGCCCCCACAGCACTAGCGGCACAGATACGCAGTATTTT
cdr3_aa: CASSPHSTSGTDTQYF

j_call: TRBJ2-3
v_call: TRBV5-4
clone_size: NA
d_call: NA
cdr3_nt: TGTGCCAGCAGCTTGGTGGGCGATACGCAGTATTTT
cdr3_aa: CASSLVGDTQYF

j_call: TRBJ2-1
v_call: TRBV12-5
clone_size: NA
d_call: TRBD1
cdr3_nt: TGTGCTAGTGGTTTAGGGACAGTCTACAATGAGCAGTTCTTC
cdr3_aa: CASGLGTVYNEQFF

j_call: TRBJ2-1
v_call: TRBV7-9
clone_size: NA
d_call: TRBD2
cdr3_nt: TGTGCCAGCAGCCCGACCCCGGGAGGGCCTGCTACCTACAATGAGCAGTTCTTC
cdr3_aa: CASSPTPGGPATYNEQFF

j_call: TRBJ2-7
v_call: TRBV6-1
clone_size: NA
d_call: NA
cdr3_nt: TGTGCCAGCCATCGACGGGGGACCAGCGAGCAGTACTTC
cdr3_aa: CASHRRGTSEQYF

j_call: TRBJ1-2
v_call: TRBV19
clone_size: once
d_call: NA
cdr3_nt: TGTGCCAGTAGTCGGGGAGTCCTAGGCTACACCTTC
cdr3_aa: CASSRGVLGYTF

j_call: TRBJ1-2
v_call: TRBV11-2
clone_size: once
d_call: NA
cdr3_nt: TGTGCCAGCAGCTTAGATCGGGGCGGATATGGGGGCTACACCTTC
cdr3_aa: CASSLDRGGYGGYTF

j_call: TRBJ1-1
v_call: TRBV27
clone_size: NA
d_call: NA
cdr3_nt: TGTGCCAGCAGTTCCAGATCGAACACTGAAGCTTTCTTT
cdr3_aa: CASSSRSNTEAFF

j_call: TRBJ2-1
v_call: TRBV14
clone_size: NA
d_call: NA
cdr3_nt: TGTGCCAGCAGCCAAGCTCCGAAAACCTCACCGAGGGGCAATGAGCAGTTCTTC
cdr3_aa: CASSQAPKTSPRGNEQFF

j_call: TRBJ1-2
v_call: TRBV6-1
clone_size: few
d_call: NA
cdr3_nt: TGTGCCAGCAGTGGAGGGTTCGTCGGCTACACCTTC
cdr3_aa: CASSGGFVGYTF

j_call: TRBJ1-3
v_call: TRBV6-1
clone_size: NA
d_call: TRBD1
cdr3_nt: TGTGCCAGCAGTCTCACAGGGGGATCTGGAAACACCATATATTTT
cdr3_aa: CASSLTGGSGNTIYF

j_call: TRBJ1-2
v_call: TRBV6-6
clone_size: NA
d_call: TRBD1
cdr3_nt: TGTGCCAGCAGTTGGGCTCCGGGACAGGGTTATGGCTACACCTTC
cdr3_aa: CASSWAPGQGYGYTF

j_call: TRBJ2-3
v_call: TRBV5-4
clone_size: once
d_call: TRBD2
cdr3_nt: TGTGCCAGCAGCTTGGACCCTAGCGGGGGGGCCTCAGATACGCAGTATTTT
cdr3_aa: CASSLDPSGGASDTQYF

j_call: TRBJ1-2
v_call: TRBV7-2
clone_size: NA
d_call: NA
cdr3_nt: TGTGCCAGCAGCCGTGAGGGCTATGGCTACACCTTC
cdr3_aa: CASSREGYGYTF

j_call: TRBJ2-1
v_call: TRBV7-3
clone_size: NA
d_call: TRBD1
cdr3_nt: TGTGCCAGCAGCCGACAGGGGGCTTTAAATGAGCAGTTCTTC
cdr3_aa: CASSRQGALNEQFF

j_call: TRBJ1-1
v_call: TRBV30
clone_size: NA
d_call: NA
cdr3_nt: TGTGCCTGGAGCTTTGGTAGACCAAACACTGAAGCTTTCTTT
cdr3_aa: CAWSFGRPNTEAFF

j_call: TRBJ2-7
v_call: TRBV4-1
clone_size: NA
d_call: NA
cdr3_nt: TGCGCCAGCAGCCAAGTCGGGCAGGCCTACGAGCAGTACTTC
cdr3_aa: CASSQVGQAYEQYF

j_call: TRBJ2-7
v_call: TRBV10-3
clone_size: few
d_call: NA
cdr3_nt: TGTGCCATCAGTAAGACAGGAATAAACTACGAGCAGTACTTC
cdr3_aa: CAISKTGINYEQYF

j_call: TRBJ1-1
v_call: TRBV30
clone_size: NA
d_call: NA
cdr3_nt: TGTGCCTGGAGTGGTCGTGGGGTTGAAGCTTTCTTT
cdr3_aa: CAWSGRGVEAFF

j_call: TRBJ2-6
v_call: TRBV11-3
clone_size: NA
d_call: NA
cdr3_nt: TGTGCCAGCAGCTTACCACAAGACAGCTCTGGGGCCAACGTCCTGACTTTC
cdr3_aa: CASSLPQDSSGANVLTF

j_call: TRBJ2-7
v_call: TRBV10-3
clone_size: few
d_call: TRBD1
cdr3_nt: TGTGCCATCAGTGGCCGACAGGGATACGAGCAGTACTTC
cdr3_aa: CAISGRQGYEQYF

j_call: TRBJ1-4
v_call: TRBV5-4
clone_size: NA
d_call: TRBD1
cdr3_nt: TGTGCCAGCAGTGGACAGGGGCTGGGGGAAAAACTGTTTTTT
cdr3_aa: CASSGQGLGEKLFF

j_call: TRBJ1-5
v_call: TRBV27
clone_size: NA
d_call: NA
cdr3_nt: TGTGCCAGCAGTTTATGGGCAAGCCGGGGCAATCAGCCCCAGCATTTT
cdr3_aa: CASSLWASRGNQPQHF

j_call: TRBJ1-5
v_call: TRBV27
clone_size: NA
d_call: NA
cdr3_nt: TGTGCCAGCAGTCCAGCGGCGGGGAATCAGCCCCAGCATTTT
cdr3_aa: CASSPAAGNQPQHF

j_call: TRBJ2-3
v_call: TRBV5-1
clone_size: once
d_call: NA
cdr3_nt: TGCGCCAGCAGCTTGGTTGGACGGGTCACAGATACGCAGTATTTT
cdr3_aa: CASSLVGRVTDTQYF

j_call: TRBJ1-2
v_call: TRBV21-1
clone_size: NA
d_call: NA
cdr3_nt: TGTGCCAGGGAGCCCGGCTACACCTTC
cdr3_aa: CAREPGYTF

j_call: TRBJ2-2
v_call: TRBV19
clone_size: NA
d_call: TRBD1
cdr3_nt: TGTGCCAGTAGTGGACAGGGGGCGACCGGGGAGCTGTTTTTT
cdr3_aa: CASSGQGATGELFF

j_call: TRBJ1-1
v_call: TRBV5-1
clone_size: NA
d_call: TRBD1
cdr3_nt: TGCGCCAGCAGTCGCGTTGGACCCAGGGGGCGAGGCAACACTGAAGCTTTCTTT
cdr3_aa: CASSRVGPRGRGNTEAFF

j_call: TRBJ2-2
v_call: TRBV6-1
clone_size: NA
d_call: NA
cdr3_nt: TGTGCCAGCAGTGAGGTGGGGGTATCAGGGGAGCTGTTTTTT
cdr3_aa: CASSEVGVSGELFF

j_call: TRBJ1-5
v_call: TRBV20-1
clone_size: once
d_call: NA
cdr3_nt: TGCAGTGCTAGTTTCGGTTTGTCCCAGCATTTT
cdr3_aa: CSASFGLSQHF

j_call: TRBJ1-1
v_call: TRBV6-6
clone_size: NA
d_call: TRBD1
cdr3_nt: TGTGCCAGCAGTGGTACAGGGGACACTGAAGCTTTCTTT
cdr3_aa: CASSGTGDTEAFF

j_call: TRBJ1-6
v_call: TRBV6-6
clone_size: NA
d_call: NA
cdr3_nt: TGTGCCAGCCGCTTTACGGGGGATCAATCACCCCTCCACTTT
cdr3_aa: CASRFTGDQSPLHF

j_call: TRBJ1-5
v_call: TRBV29-1
clone_size: NA
d_call: TRBD1
cdr3_nt: TGCAGCGTTCGAGGGGGCCTCAATCAGCCCCAGCATTTT
cdr3_aa: CSVRGGLNQPQHF

j_call: TRBJ1-1
v_call: TRBV7-3
clone_size: NA
d_call: TRBD1
cdr3_nt: TGTGCCAGCAGCTCAGGGGGGACTGAAGCTTTCTTT
cdr3_aa: CASSSGGTEAFF

j_call: TRBJ2-3
v_call: TRBV5-1
clone_size: NA
d_call: NA
cdr3_nt: TGCGCCAGCAGCTACCAGACAGTATCTAGCACAGATACGCAGTATTTT
cdr3_aa: CASSYQTVSSTDTQYF

j_call: TRBJ2-7
v_call: TRBV29-1
clone_size: NA
d_call: NA
cdr3_nt: TGCAGCGTTGAAGGGACCGATACCTACGAGCAGTACTTC
cdr3_aa: CSVEGTDTYEQYF

j_call: TRBJ1-2
v_call: TRBV19
clone_size: NA
d_call: NA
cdr3_nt: TGTGCCAGTAGTCCGGGGCGACAGAATTATGGCTACACCTTC
cdr3_aa: CASSPGRQNYGYTF

j_call: TRBJ1-5
v_call: TRBV19
clone_size: NA
d_call: TRBD1
cdr3_nt: TGTGCCAGTAGTTTCCGGGACAGACACAATCAGCCCCAGCATTTT
cdr3_aa: CASSFRDRHNQPQHF